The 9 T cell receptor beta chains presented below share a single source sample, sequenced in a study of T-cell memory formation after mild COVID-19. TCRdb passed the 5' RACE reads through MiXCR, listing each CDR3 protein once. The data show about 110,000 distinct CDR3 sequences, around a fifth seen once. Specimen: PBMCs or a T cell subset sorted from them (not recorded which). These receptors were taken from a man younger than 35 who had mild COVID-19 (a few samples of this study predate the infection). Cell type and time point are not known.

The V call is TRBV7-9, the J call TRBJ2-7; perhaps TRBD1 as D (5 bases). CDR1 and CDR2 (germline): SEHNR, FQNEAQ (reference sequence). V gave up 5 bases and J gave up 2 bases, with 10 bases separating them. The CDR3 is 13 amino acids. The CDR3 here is CASSQTGPYEQYF. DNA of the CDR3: TGTGCCAGCAGCCAAACAGGACCCTACGAGCAGTACTTC.

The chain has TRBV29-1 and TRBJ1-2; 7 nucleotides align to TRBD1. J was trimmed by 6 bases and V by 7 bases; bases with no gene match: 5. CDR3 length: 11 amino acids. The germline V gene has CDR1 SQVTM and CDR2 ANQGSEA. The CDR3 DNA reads TGCAGCGCCGGGACAGACCATGGCTACACCTTC. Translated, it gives CSAGTDHGYTF.

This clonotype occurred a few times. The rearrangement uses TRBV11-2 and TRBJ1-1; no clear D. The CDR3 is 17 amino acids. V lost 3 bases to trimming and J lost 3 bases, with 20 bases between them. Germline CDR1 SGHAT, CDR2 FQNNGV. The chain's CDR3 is CASSFNKPGFSHTEAFF. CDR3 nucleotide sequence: TGTGCCAGCAGCTTTAACAAGCCGGGCTTTTCCCACACTGAAGCTTTCTTT.

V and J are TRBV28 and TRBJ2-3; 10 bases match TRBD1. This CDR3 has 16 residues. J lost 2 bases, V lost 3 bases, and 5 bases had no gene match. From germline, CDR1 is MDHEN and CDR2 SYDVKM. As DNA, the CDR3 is TGTGCCAGCAGTTTGCCTGACAGGGGGCACACAGATACGCAGTATTTT. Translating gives CASSLPDRGHTDTQYF.

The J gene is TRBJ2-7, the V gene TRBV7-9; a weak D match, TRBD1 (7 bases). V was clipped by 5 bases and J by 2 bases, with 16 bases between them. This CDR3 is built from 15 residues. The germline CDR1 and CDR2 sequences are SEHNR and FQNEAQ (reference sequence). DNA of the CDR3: TGTGCCAGCAGCGCCCGGACAGGAGGGCCCTACGAGCAGTACTTC. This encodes CASSARTGGPYEQYF.

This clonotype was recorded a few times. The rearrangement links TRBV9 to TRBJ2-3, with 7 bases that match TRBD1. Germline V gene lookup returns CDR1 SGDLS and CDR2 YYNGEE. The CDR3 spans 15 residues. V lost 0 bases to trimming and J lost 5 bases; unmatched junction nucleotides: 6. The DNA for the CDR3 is TGTGCCAGCAGCGTAGTACTACAGGGGTTAGATACGCAGTATTTT. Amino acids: CASSVVLQGLDTQYF.

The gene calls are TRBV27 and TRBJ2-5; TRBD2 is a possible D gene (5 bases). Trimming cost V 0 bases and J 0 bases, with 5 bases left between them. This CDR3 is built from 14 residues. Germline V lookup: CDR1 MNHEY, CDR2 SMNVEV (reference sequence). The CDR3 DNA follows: TGTGCCAGCAGTTTATCGACTAACCAAGAGACCCAGTACTTC. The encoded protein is CASSLSTNQETQYF.

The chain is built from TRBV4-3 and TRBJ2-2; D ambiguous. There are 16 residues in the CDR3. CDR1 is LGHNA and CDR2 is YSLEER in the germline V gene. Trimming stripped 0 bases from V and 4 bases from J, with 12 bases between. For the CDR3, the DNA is TGCGCCAGCAGCCAAGATAGGTACAGAGCCACCGGGGAGCTGTTTTTT. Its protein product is CASSQDRYRATGELFF.

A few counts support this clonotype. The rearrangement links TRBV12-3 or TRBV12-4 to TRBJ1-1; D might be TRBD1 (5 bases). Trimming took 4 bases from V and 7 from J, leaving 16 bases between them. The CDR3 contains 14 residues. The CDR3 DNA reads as TGTGCCAGCAGTTACGGGGCGGGGCGGAGTGAAGCTTTCTTT. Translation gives CASSYGAGRSEAFF.